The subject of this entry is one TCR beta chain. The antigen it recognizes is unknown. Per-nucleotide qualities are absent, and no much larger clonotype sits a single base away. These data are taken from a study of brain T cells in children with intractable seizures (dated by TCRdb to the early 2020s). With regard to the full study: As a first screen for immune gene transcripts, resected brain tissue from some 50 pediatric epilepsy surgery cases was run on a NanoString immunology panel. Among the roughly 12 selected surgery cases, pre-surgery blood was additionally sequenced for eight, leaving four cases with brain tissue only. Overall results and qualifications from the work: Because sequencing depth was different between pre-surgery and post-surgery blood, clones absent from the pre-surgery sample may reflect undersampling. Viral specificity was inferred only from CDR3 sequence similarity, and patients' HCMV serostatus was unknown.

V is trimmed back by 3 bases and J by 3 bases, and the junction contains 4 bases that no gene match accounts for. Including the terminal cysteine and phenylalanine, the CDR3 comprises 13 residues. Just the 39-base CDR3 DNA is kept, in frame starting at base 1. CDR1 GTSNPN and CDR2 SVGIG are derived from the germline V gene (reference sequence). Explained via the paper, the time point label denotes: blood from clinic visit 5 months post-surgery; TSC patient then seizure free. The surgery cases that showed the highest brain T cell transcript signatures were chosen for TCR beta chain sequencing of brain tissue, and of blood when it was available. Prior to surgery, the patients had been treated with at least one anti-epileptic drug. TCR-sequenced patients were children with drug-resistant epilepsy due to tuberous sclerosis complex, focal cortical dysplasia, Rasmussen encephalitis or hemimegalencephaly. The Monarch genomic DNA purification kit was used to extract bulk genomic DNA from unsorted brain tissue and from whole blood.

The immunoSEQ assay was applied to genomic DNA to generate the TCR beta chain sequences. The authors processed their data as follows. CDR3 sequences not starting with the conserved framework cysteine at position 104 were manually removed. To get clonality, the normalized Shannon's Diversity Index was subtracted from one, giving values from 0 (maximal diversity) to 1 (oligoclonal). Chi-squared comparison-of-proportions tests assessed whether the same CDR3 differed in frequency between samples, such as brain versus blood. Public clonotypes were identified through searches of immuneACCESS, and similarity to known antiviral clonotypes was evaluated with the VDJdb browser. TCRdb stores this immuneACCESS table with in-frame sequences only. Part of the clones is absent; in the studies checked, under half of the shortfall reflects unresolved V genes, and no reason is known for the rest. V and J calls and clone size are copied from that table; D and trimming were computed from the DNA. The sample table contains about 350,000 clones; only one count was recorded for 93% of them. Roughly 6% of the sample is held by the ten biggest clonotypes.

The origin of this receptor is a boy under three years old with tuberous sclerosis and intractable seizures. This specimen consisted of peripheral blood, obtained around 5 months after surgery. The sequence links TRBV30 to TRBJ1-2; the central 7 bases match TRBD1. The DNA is TGTGCCTGGAGCTTGGGACAGTACTATGGCTACACCTTC. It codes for CAWSLGQYYGYTF.